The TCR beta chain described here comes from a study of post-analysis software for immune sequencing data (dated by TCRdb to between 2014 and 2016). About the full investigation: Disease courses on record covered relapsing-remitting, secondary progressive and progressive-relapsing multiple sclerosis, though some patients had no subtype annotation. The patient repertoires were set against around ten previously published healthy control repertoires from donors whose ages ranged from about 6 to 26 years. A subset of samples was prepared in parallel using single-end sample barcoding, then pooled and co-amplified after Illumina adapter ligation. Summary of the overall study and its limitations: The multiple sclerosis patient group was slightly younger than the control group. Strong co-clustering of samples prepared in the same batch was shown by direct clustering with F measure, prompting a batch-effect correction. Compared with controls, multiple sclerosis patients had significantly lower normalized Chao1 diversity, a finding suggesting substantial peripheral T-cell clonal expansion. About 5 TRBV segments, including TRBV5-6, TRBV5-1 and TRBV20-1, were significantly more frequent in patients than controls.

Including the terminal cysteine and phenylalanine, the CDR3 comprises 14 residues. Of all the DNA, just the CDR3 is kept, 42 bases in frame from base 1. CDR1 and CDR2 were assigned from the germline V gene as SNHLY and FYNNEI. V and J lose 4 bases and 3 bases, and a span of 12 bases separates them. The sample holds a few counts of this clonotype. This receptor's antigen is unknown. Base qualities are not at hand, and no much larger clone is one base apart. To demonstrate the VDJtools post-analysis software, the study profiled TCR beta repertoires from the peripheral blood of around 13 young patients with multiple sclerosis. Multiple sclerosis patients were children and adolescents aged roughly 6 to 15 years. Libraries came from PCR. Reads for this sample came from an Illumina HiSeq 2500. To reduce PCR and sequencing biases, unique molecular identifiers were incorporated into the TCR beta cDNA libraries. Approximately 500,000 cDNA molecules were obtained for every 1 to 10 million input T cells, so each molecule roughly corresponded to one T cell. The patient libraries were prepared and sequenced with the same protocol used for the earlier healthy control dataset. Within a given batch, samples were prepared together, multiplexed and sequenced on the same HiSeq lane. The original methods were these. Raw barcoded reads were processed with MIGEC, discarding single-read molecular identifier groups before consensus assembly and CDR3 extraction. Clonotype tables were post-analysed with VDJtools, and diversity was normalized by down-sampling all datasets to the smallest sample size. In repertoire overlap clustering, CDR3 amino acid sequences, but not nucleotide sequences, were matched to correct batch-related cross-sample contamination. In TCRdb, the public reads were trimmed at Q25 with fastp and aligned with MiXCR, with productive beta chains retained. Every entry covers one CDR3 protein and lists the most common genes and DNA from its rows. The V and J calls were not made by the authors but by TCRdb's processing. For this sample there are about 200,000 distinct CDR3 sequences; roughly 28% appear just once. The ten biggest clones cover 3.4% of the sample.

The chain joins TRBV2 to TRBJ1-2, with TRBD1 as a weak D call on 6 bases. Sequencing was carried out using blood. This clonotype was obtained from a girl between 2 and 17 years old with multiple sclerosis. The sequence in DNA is TGTGCCAGCAGTGTACAGGGTGGTGACTATGGCTACACCTTC. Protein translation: CASSVQGGDYGYTF.